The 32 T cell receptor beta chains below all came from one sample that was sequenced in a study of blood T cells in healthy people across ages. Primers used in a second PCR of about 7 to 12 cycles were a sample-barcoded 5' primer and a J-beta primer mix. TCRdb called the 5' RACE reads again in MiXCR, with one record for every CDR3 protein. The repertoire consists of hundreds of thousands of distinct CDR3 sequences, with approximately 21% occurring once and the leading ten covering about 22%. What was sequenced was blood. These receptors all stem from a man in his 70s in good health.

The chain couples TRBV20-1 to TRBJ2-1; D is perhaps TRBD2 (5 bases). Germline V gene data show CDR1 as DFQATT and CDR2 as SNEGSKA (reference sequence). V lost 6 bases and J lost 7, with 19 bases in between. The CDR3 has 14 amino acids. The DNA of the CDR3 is TGCAGTGCCCCGGTCCCGGGGTTGCTGAATGAGCAGTTCTTC. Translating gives CSAPVPGLLNEQFF.

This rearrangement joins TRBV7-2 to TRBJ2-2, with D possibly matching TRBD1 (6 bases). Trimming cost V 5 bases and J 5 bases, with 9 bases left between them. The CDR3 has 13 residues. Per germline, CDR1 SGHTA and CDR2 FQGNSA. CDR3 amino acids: CASSQGQTGELFF. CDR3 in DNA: TGTGCCAGCAGCCAGGGACAAACCGGGGAGCTGTTTTTT.

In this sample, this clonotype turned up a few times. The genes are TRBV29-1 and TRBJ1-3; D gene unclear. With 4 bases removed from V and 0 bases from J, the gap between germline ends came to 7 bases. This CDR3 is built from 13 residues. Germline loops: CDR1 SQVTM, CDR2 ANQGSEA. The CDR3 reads CSVGGSSGNTIYF. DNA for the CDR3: TGCAGCGTTGGGGGAAGCTCTGGAAACACCATATATTTT. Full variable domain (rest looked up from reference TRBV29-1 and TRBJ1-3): SAVISQKPSRDICQRGTSLTIQCQVDSQVTMMFWYRQQPGQSLTLIATANQGSEATYESGFVIDKFPISRPNLTFSTLTVSNMSPEDSSIYLCSVGGSSGNTIYFGEGSWLTVV.

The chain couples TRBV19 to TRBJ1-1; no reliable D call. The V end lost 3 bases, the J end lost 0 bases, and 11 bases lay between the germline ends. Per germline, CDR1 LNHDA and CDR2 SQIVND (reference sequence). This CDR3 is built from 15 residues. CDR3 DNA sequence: TGTGCCAGTAGTATTGTTGGCGGTGTGAACACTGAAGCTTTCTTT. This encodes CASSIVGGVNTEAFF.

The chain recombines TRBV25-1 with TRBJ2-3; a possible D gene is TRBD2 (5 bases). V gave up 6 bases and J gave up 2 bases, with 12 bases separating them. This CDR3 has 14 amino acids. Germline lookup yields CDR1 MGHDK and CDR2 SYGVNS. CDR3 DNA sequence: TGTGCCAGCAGCCGGACTCTAAACACAGATACGCAGTATTTT. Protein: CASSRTLNTDTQYF.

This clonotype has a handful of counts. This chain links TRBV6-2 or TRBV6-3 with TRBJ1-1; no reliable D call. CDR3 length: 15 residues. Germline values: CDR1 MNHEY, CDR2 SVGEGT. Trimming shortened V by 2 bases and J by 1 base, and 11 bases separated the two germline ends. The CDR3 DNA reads TGTGCCAGCAGTTACCTCCGCTCAAGGAACACTGAAGCTTTCTTT. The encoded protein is CASSYLRSRNTEAFF.

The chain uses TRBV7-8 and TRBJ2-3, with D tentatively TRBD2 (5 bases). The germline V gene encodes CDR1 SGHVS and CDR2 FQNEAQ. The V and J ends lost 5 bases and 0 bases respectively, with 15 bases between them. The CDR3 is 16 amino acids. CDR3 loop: CASSRALARSTDTQYF. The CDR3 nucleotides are TGTGCCAGCAGCCGAGCCCTAGCTCGAAGCACAGATACGCAGTATTTT.

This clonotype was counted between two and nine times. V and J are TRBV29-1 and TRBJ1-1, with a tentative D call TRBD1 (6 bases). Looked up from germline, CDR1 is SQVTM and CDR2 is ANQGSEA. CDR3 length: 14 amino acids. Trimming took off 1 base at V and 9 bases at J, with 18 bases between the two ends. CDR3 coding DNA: TGCAGCGTTGAAGTCCATCCCCGGGACACCCAAGCTTTCTTT. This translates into CSVEVHPRDTQAFF. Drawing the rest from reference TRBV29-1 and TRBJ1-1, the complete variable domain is SAVISQKPSRDICQRGTSLTIQCQVDSQVTMMFWYRQQPGQSLTLIATANQGSEATYESGFVIDKFPISRPNLTFSTLTVSNMSPEDSSIYLCSVEVHPRDTQAFFGQGTRLTVV.

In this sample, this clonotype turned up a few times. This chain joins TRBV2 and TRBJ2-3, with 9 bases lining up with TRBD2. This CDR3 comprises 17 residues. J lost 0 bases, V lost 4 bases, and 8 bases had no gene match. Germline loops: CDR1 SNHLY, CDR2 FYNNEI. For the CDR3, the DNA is TGTGCCAGCAGTGGTGGGCTAGCGGGAACCAGCACAGATACGCAGTATTTT. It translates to CASSGGLAGTSTDTQYF.

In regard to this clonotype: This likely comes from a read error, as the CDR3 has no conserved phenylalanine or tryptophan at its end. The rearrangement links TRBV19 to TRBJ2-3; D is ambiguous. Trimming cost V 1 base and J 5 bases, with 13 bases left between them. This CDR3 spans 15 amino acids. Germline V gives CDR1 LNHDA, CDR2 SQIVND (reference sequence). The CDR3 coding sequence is TGTGCCAGTAGTATAGGGCTCCTAAGCCGAGATACGCAGTATTTG. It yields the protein CASSIGLLSRDTQYL.

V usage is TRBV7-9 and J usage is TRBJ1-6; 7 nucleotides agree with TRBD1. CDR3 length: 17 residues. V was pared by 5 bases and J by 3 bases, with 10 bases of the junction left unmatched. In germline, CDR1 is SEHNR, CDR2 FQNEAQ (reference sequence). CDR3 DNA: TGTGCCAGCAGCCCCCCGACAGGGACTCGCTATAATTCACCCCTCCACTTT. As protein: CASSPPTGTRYNSPLHF.

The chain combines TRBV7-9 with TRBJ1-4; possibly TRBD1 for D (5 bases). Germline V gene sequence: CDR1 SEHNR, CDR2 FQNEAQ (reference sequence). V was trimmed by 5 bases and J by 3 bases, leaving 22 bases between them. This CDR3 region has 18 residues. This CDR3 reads CASSPSRGGWGSNEKLFF. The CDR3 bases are TGTGCCAGCAGCCCATCAAGAGGCGGCTGGGGGTCTAATGAAAAACTGTTTTTT.

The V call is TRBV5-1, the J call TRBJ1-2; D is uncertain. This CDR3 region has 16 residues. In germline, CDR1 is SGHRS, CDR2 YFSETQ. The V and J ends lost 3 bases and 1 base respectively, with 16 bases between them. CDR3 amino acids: CASSWVEGPRNYGYTF. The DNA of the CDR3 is TGCGCCAGCAGCTGGGTCGAGGGTCCCCGTAACTATGGCTACACCTTC.

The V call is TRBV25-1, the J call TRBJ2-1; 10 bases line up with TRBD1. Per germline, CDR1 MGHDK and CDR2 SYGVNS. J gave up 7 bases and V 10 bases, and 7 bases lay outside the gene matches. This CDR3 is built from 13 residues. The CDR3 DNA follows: TGTGCCACCCAAGGGACAGGGGTGAATGAGCAGTTCTTC. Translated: CATQGTGVNEQFF.

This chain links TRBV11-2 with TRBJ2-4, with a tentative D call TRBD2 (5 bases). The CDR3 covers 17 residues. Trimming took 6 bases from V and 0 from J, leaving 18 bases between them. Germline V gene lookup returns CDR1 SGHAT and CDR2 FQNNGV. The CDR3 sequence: CASSSPGELLAKNIQYF. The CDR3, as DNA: TGTGCCAGCAGTTCCCCCGGGGAGCTTCTAGCCAAAAACATTCAGTACTTC.

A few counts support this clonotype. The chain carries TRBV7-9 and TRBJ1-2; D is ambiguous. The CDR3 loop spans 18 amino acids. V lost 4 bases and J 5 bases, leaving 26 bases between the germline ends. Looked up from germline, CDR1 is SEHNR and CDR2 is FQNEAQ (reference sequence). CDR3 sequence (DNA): TGTGCCAGCAGCTCCACCACTCCCCTCTCCGGGGTAGAGTATGGCTACACCTTC. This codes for CASSSTTPLSGVEYGYTF. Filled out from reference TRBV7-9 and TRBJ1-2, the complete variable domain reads DTGVSQNPRHKITKRGQNVTFRCDPISEHNRLYWYRQTLGQGPEFLTYFQNEAQLEKSRLLSDRFSAERPKGSFSTLEIQRTEQGDSAMYLCASSSTTPLSGVEYGYTFGSGTRLTVV.

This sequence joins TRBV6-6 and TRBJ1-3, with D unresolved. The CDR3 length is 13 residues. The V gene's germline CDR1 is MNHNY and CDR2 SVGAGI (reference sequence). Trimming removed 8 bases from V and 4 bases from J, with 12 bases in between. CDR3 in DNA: TGTGCCAGCGCGCGGGAATGGGGAAACACCATATATTTT. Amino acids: CASAREWGNTIYF.

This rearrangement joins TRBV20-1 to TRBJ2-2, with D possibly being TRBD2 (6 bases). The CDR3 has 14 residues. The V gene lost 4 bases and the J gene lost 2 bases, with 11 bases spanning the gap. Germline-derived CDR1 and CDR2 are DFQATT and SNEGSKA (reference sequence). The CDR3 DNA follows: TGCAGTGCTACCCGGAGGGCCAACACCGGGGAGCTGTTTTTT. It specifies CSATRRANTGELFF.

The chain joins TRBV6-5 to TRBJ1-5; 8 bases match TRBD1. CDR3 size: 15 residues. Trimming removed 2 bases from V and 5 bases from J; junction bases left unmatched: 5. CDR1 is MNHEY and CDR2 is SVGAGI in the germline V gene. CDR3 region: CASSYKGDRHQPQHF. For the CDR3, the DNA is TGTGCCAGCAGTTACAAGGGGGACAGGCATCAGCCCCAGCATTTT.

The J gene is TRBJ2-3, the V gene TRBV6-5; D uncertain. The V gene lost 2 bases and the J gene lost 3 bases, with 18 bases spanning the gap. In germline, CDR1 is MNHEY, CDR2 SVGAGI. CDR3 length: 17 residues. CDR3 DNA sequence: TGTGCCAGCAGTTACAACACTGGCGCTAGAAGGACAGATACGCAGTATTTT. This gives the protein CASSYNTGARRTDTQYF.

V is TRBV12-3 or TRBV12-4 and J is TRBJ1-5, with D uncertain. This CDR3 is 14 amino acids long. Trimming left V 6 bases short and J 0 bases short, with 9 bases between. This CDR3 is CASSDTNSNQPQHF. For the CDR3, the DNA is TGTGCCAGCAGCGACACGAATAGCAATCAGCCCCAGCATTTT.

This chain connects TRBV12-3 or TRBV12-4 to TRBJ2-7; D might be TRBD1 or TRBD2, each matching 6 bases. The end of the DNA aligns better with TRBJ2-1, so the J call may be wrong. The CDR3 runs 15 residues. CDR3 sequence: CASSLARDNYNEQFF. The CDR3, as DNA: TGTGCCAGCAGTTTAGCGCGGGACAACTACAATGAGCAGTTCTTC.

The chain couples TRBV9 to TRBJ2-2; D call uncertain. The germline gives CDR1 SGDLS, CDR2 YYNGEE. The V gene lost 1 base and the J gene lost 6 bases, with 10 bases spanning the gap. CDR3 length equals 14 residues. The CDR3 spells CASSVTTLPGELFF. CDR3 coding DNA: TGTGCCAGCAGCGTAACGACCTTACCCGGGGAGCTGTTTTTT.

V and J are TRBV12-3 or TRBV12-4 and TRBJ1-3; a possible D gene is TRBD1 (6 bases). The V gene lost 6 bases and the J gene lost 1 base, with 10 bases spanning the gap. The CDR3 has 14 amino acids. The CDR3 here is CASRVTGSGNTIYF. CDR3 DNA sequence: TGTGCCAGCAGGGTGACAGGTTCTGGAAACACCATATATTTT.

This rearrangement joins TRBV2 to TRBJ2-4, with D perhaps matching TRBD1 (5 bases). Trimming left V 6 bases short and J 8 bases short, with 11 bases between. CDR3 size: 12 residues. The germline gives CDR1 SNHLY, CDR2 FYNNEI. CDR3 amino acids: CASRGQRDIQYF. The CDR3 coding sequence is TGTGCCAGCAGGGGGCAAAGGGACATTCAGTACTTC.

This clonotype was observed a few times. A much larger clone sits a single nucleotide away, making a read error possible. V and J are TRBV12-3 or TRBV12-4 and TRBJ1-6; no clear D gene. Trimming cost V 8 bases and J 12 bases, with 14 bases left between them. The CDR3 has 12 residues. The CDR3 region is CASAALGLPLHF. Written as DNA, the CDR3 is TGTGCCAGCGCGGCCCTTGGATTACCCCTCCACTTT.

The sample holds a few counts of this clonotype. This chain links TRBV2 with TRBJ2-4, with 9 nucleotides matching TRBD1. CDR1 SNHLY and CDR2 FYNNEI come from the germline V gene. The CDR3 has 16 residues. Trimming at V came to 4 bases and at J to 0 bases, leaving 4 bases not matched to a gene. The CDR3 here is CASSAQGAGAKNIQYF. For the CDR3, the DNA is TGTGCCAGCAGTGCACAGGGGGCGGGAGCCAAAAACATTCAGTACTTC. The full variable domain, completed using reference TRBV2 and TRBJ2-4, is EPEVTQTPSHQVTQMGQEVILRCVPISNHLYFYWYRQILGQKVEFLVSFYNNEISEKSEIFDDQFSVERPDGSNFTLKIRSTKLEDSAMYFCASSAQGAGAKNIQYFGAGTRLSVL.

As DNA, the CDR3 is TGTGCCAGCAGTAAATTAAGCGGCACCGGGGAGCTGTTTTTT. It yields the protein CASSKLSGTGELFF. The chain combines TRBV6-6 with TRBJ2-2, with D possibly TRBD2 on 5 matching bases. Germline-derived CDR1 and CDR2 are MNHNY and SVGAGI (reference sequence). The V end lost 5 bases, the J end lost 4 bases, and 11 bases lay between the germline ends. The CDR3 extends over 14 amino acids.

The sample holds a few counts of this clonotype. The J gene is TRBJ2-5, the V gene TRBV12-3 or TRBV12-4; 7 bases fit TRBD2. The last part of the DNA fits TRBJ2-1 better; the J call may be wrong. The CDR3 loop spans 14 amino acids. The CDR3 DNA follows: TGTGCCAGCACCCCCGGTTCGGGAGGAAATGAGCAGTTCTTC. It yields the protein CASTPGSGGNEQFF.

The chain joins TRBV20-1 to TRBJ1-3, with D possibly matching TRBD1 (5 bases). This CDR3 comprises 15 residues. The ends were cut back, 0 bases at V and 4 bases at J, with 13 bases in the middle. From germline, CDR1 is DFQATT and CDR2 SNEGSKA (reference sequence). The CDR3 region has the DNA TGCAGTGCTAGAGACCCAGGGTTCTCAGGAAACACCATATATTTT. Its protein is CSARDPGFSGNTIYF.

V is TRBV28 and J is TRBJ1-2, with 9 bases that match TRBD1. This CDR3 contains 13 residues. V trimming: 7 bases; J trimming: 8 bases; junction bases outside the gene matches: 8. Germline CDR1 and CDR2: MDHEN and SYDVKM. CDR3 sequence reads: CASTQQGAAGYTF. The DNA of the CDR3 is TGTGCCAGCACTCAACAGGGGGCGGCCGGCTACACCTTC.

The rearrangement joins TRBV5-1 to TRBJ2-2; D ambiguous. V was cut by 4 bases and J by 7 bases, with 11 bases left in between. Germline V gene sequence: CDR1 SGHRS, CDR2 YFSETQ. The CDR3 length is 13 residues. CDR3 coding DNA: TGCGCCAGCAGCACCCTAACCGGCGGGGAGCTGTTTTTT. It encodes CASSTLTGGELFF.